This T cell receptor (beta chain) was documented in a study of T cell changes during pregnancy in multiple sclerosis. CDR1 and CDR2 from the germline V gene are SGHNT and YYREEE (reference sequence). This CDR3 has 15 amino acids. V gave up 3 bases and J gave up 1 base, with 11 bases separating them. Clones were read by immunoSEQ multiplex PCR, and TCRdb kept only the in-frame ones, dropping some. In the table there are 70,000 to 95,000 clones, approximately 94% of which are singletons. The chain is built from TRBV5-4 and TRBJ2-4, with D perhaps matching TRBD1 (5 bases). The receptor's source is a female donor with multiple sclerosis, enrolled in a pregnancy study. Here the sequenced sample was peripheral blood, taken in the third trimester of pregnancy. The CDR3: CASSSGNSAKNIQYF. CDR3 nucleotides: TGTGCCAGCAGCTCAGGGAATTCGGCCAAAAACATTCAGTACTTC. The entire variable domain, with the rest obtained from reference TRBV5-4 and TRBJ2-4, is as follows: ETGVTQSPTHLIKTRGQQVTLRCSSQSGHNTVSWYQQALGQGPQFIFQYYREEENGRGNFPPRFSGLQFPNYSSELNVNALELDDSALYLCASSSGNSAKNIQYFGAGTRLSVL.